The 14 T cell receptor beta chains below were found in one sample sequenced in a study of chemoradiotherapy in HPV16-positive cancers. Clones were sequenced by immunoSEQ multiplex PCR, and TCRdb holds only the in-frame ones, with some missing. The sample records around 5,700 clones, approximately 90% being singletons. The sample in question was tumor tissue, obtained from a patient who underwent chemoradiotherapy. The receptors derive from a human donor with HPV-associated anogenital cancer.

The CDR3: CASRQLAYEQYF. In nucleotides, the CDR3 is TGTGCCAGCCGACAACTCGCCTACGAGCAGTACTTC. V gene TRBV6-1 combines with J gene TRBJ2-7; no reliable D call. V was pared by 8 bases and J by 2 bases, with 10 bases between. Germline assignment: CDR1 MNHNS and CDR2 SASEGT. The CDR3 covers 12 residues.

The genes are TRBV4-3 and TRBJ2-7, with a possible D match to TRBD2 (5 bases). Germline V lookup: CDR1 LGHNA, CDR2 YSLEER. The ends were cut back, 4 bases at V and 4 bases at J, with 14 bases in the middle. The CDR3 totals 14 residues. As DNA, the CDR3 is TGCGCCAGCAGCCCGAGGGCAGGCCTTTACGAGCAGTACTTC. Translated, it gives CASSPRAGLYEQYF.

The chain recombines TRBV18 with TRBJ2-1, with a weak D call TRBD2 (6 bases). There are 16 residues in the CDR3. Trimming stripped 3 bases from V and 6 bases from J, with 18 bases between. From germline, CDR1 is KGHSH and CDR2 LQKENI. The CDR3 DNA follows: TGTGCCAGCTCACCCTTGGGAGTTAGCGGTAGCAATGAGCAGTTCTTC. It yields the protein CASSPLGVSGSNEQFF.

The chain joins TRBV6-6 to TRBJ2-3, with D perhaps TRBD1 or TRBD2 (5 bases each). The CDR3 is made up of 10 amino acids. With 8 bases removed from V and 6 bases from J, the gap between germline ends came to 6 bases. Germline CDR1 MNHNY, CDR2 SVGAGI (reference sequence). The CDR3 loop reads CASWGDTQYF. CDR3 sequence (DNA): TGTGCCAGCTGGGGGGATACGCAGTATTTT.

The chain carries TRBV27 and TRBJ2-2, with D hard to call. The V gene's germline CDR1 is MNHEY and CDR2 SMNVEV (reference sequence). V lost 5 bases and J lost 5, with 12 bases in between. This CDR3 contains 14 residues. The CDR3 DNA is TGTGCCAGCAGTCCAGAGAGTGGGACCGGGGAGCTGTTTTTT. It is translated as CASSPESGTGELFF.

This chain uses TRBV5-6 with TRBJ2-7; 7 bases agree with TRBD2. From germline, CDR1 is SGHDT and CDR2 YYEEEE. The V gene end was trimmed by 1 base and the J gene end by 0 bases; junction bases not matched to a gene: 10. This CDR3 spans 17 amino acids. The CDR3 DNA follows: TGTGCCAGCAGCTTGAGAGGCGGGAGCCTCAGCTCCTACGAGCAGTACTTC. It encodes CASSLRGGSLSSYEQYF.

The gene calls are TRBV5-4 and TRBJ1-2; 8 bases match TRBD1. From germline, CDR1 is SGHNT and CDR2 YYREEE (reference sequence). V trimming: 4 bases; J trimming: 6 bases; junction bases outside the gene matches: 8. The CDR3 has 14 residues. The DNA of the CDR3 is TGTGCCAGCAGCCCGCGGAGGACAGGGAATGGCTACACCTTC. It is translated as CASSPRRTGNGYTF.

The chain links TRBV27 to TRBJ1-4, with D possibly TRBD1 on 5 matching bases. This CDR3 has 14 residues. Trimming cost V 2 bases and J 7 bases, with 11 bases left between them. Germline V gene lookup returns CDR1 MNHEY and CDR2 SMNVEV (reference sequence). For the CDR3, the DNA is TGTGCCAGCAGTTTAGTGACAGACGGTGAAAAACTGTTTTTT. It encodes CASSLVTDGEKLFF.

The chain links TRBV27 to TRBJ1-1, with 10 bases that match TRBD1. The germline V gene encodes CDR1 MNHEY and CDR2 SMNVEV (reference sequence). The CDR3 loop spans 14 amino acids. V shed 5 bases, J shed 4 bases, and the junction held 4 bases outside the gene matches. The CDR3 is CASSPGTGATEAFF. DNA for the CDR3: TGTGCCAGCAGTCCGGGGACAGGGGCCACTGAAGCTTTCTTT.

The chain couples TRBV7-8 to TRBJ2-3; no clear D gene. The CDR3 consists of 12 residues. Germline CDR1 SGHVS, CDR2 FQNEAQ. Between the trimmed V and J ends, which lost 4 bases and 8 bases, there was a span of 10 bases. CDR3 sequence: CASSSDAATQYF. The CDR3 DNA is TGTGCCAGCAGCTCGGACGCCGCTACGCAGTATTTT. Looking up the rest from reference TRBV7-8 and TRBJ2-3 gives the full variable domain: GAGVSQSPRYKVAKRGQDVALRCDPISGHVSLFWYQQALGQGPEFLTYFQNEAQLDKSGLPSDRFFAERPEGSVSTLKIQRTQQEDSAVYLCASSSDAATQYFGPGTRLTVL.

DNA of the CDR3: TGTGCCAGCAGCCAGCACGAAGAGACCCAGTACTTC. It specifies CASSQHEETQYF. The chain uses TRBV13 and TRBJ2-5; D remains ambiguous. The length of the CDR3 is 12 residues. Germline V gives CDR1 PRHDT, CDR2 FYEKMQ (reference sequence). V shed 5 bases and J shed 3 bases, with 7 bases lying between them.

The gene calls are TRBV28 and TRBJ2-5, with D perhaps TRBD2 (6 bases). There are 11 residues in the CDR3. Trimming took 2 bases from V and 9 from J, leaving 7 bases between them. Germline CDR1 and CDR2: MDHEN and SYDVKM. The CDR3 sequence: CASSLTGAQYF. The CDR3 DNA reads as TGTGCCAGCAGTTTAACGGGGGCCCAGTACTTC.

J is TRBJ1-1 and V is TRBV4-2, with D unresolved. Germline CDR1 reads LGHNA; CDR2 reads YNFKEQ. This CDR3 is built from 12 residues. Between the trimmed V and J ends, which lost 1 base and 5 bases, there was a span of 5 bases. CDR3 DNA: TGTGCCAGCAGCCAAGGGGCAACTGAAGCTTTCTTT. Its translation: CASSQGATEAFF.

The chain joins TRBV4-1 to TRBJ2-2; no clear D gene. Per germline, CDR1 MGHRA and CDR2 YSYEKL. The CDR3 is 15 amino acids. Trimming removed 0 bases at V and 1 base at J, with 6 bases between. The chain's CDR3 is CASSQDIGNTGELFF. The CDR3 DNA reads as TGCGCCAGCAGCCAAGATATCGGGAACACCGGGGAGCTGTTTTTT.